This TCR beta chain stems from a study of OX40 agonist ivuxolimab in advanced cancers. On the study more broadly: Patients receiving dose escalation had hepatocellular carcinoma, melanoma, renal cell or head and neck cancer. Prior therapy, whether anti-PD-1, anti-PD-L1 or anti-CTLA-4, was allowed, and 40% had some.

For this clone: Its matching antigen is unknown.

Using immunoSEQ multiplex PCR, the repertoire was profiled, and TCRdb retains in-frame clones only, with some absent. The data contain about 54,000 clones, under 95% of them seen just once; the ten biggest clones take up 8% to 9.5%. Study-wide points: Among the lowest peripheral clonal expansion occurred in 0.1-3.0 mg/kg partial responders. Also showing low normalized T-cell clonal expansion were some of the nonresponders.

The source material was CD4+ or CD8+ T cells sorted from blood, sampled in a trial of the OX40 agonist ivuxolimab. The TCR sequence derives from an adult with an advanced solid tumor such as melanoma, head and neck, liver or kidney cancer.

CDR3 sequence (DNA): TGTGCCAGCAGCTCATTGACTAGCGGCTCCTACGAGCAGTACTTC. Its translation: CASSSLTSGSYEQYF. The chain links TRBV13 to TRBJ2-7, with 9 positions matching TRBD2. The junction had 4 bases not matched to a gene; V was cut back by 4 bases and J by 0 bases. Germline V CDR1 and CDR2: PRHDT, FYEKMQ (reference sequence). This CDR3 has 15 residues. The full variable domain, completed using reference TRBV13 and TRBJ2-7, is AAGVIQSPRHLIKEKRETATLKCYPIPRHDTVYWYQQGPGQDPQFLISFYEKMQSDKGSIPDRFSAQQFSDYHSELNMSSLELGDSALYFCASSSLTSGSYEQYFGPGTRLTVT.